This record looks at one T cell receptor beta chain sequence and its context. What it binds is unknown. TCRdb's table, derived via immunoSEQ multiplex PCR, lists solely in-frame clones and lacks some. The sample consists of about 140,000 clones, roughly 91% of them appearing once. This sample is drawn from a study of CD4+ T cells in melanoma. Study results and caveats: A reported correlation linked neoantigen-specific CD4+ T cells to CD8+, macrophage and B cell function. Diverse differentiation states were reported for melanoma neoantigen-specific CD4+ T cells.

Germline loops: CDR1 MNHEY, CDR2 SVGAGI. CDR3 length equals 15 residues. The J segment lost 7 bases and the V segment lost 5 bases, leaving 9 bases of the junction unmatched. The receptor comes from a human donor with melanoma. The rearrangement uses TRBV6-5 and TRBJ2-1; TRBD2 matches 9 bases. The CDR3 bases are TGTGCCAGCAGTCCCCCAGCGGGGGGCTCGAATGAGCAGTTCTTC. This translates into CASSPPAGGSNEQFF.